The entry that follows covers one T cell receptor beta chain sequence. The sample is drawn from a study of blood T cell repertoires in COVID-19. Study-wide context: Italy, Spain and the United States were the sources of the convalescent and acute COVID-19 samples. PBMCs, B-cell-depleted T cells, or T cells provided the cDNA or gDNA that made up the material.

Original handling: Nucleated cell counts were estimated from reference gene primer amplification. Repertoires were generated with immunoSEQ multiplex PCR, while TCRdb's copy carries only in-frame clones and drops some. Clone size and V and J calls were adopted from that table, with D and trimming inferred from the DNA. Of about 310,000 clones in the sample, around nine tenths were seen once. The CDR3 has 17 residues. Trimming removed 4 bases from V and 6 bases from J, with 24 bases in between. From germline, CDR1 is SGHTA and CDR2 FQGNSA. J is TRBJ1-1 and V is TRBV7-2; no reliable D call. The specimen was peripheral blood. This clonotype was sampled from a man aged 70-80 years with acute or convalescent COVID-19. The CDR3 reads CASSSQAGLGKWAEAFF. Written as DNA, the CDR3 is TGTGCCAGCAGCTCGCAGGCCGGCCTCGGGAAATGGGCTGAAGCTTTCTTT.